The 17 T cell receptor beta chains listed next were all sequenced from one sample in a study of blood T cell repertoires in COVID-19. Repertoires were generated with immunoSEQ multiplex PCR, while TCRdb's copy carries only in-frame clones and drops some. The table includes roughly 150,000 clones, approximately 84% detected once. Sequencing used peripheral blood. Receptors were obtained from an elderly woman with COVID-19, enrolled during active disease.

The chain uses TRBV18 and TRBJ1-3; unclear D gene. V was cut by 3 bases and J by 0 bases, with 9 bases left in between. The CDR3 is made up of 15 amino acids. Per the germline V gene, CDR1 is KGHSH and CDR2 is LQKENI. The CDR3 loop is CASSPTLPSGNTIYF. CDR3 DNA sequence: TGTGCCAGCTCACCGACTCTGCCCTCTGGAAACACCATATATTTT.

The V call is TRBV6-2 or TRBV6-3, the J call TRBJ1-3, with TRBD1 matching 7 bases. The CDR3 consists of 17 residues. The V gene's germline CDR1 is MNHEY and CDR2 SVGEGT. The V gene end was trimmed by 0 bases and the J gene end by 3 bases; junction bases not matched to a gene: 8. CDR3 DNA sequence: TGTGCCAGCAGTTACTCGACAGGGAGTATTTTTGGAAACACCATATATTTT. It is translated as CASSYSTGSIFGNTIYF.

V is TRBV30 and J is TRBJ2-3, with 8 bases lining up with TRBD1. The CDR3 covers 14 residues. Per the germline V gene, CDR1 is GTSNPN and CDR2 is SVGIG (reference sequence). Losses at the gene ends were 6 bases for V and 3 bases for J; bases not matched to a gene: 8. CDR3 loop: CACYRTGRTDTQYF. The DNA for the CDR3 is TGTGCCTGTTATCGGACAGGGAGAACAGATACGCAGTATTTT.

This clone was recorded only once. The chain has TRBV15 and TRBJ1-5; 9 bases map to TRBD1. The V gene end was trimmed by 7 bases and the J gene end by 7 bases; junction bases not matched to a gene: 8. Per the germline V gene, CDR1 is LNHNV and CDR2 is YYDKDF (reference sequence). The CDR3 totals 14 residues. As DNA, the CDR3 is TGTGCCACCACCGGGACAGGGCCTTTCCAGCCCCAGCATTTT. Protein product: CATTGTGPFQPQHF.

A word on this clone: Other nucleotide sequences from this sample produce the same CDR3. V and J are TRBV27 and TRBJ2-3, with D perhaps matching TRBD2 (5 bases). Germline V lookup: CDR1 MNHEY, CDR2 SMNVEV (reference sequence). The CDR3 extends over 14 amino acids. The germline V and J ends were trimmed by 6 bases and 2 bases, with 12 bases remaining between them. This chain's CDR3 is CASSPRRSTDTQYF. The CDR3 coding sequence is TGTGCCAGCAGCCCCCGGAGGTCCACAGATACGCAGTATTTT.

As to this clone: One end of the junction fails to match germline, which may point to a read error. The rearrangement links TRBV3-1 (or the pseudogene TRBV3-2) to TRBJ1-1, with a tentative D call TRBD1 (5 bases). Per germline, CDR1 LGHDT and CDR2 YNNKEL (reference sequence). CDR3 length: 14 amino acids. CDR3 sequence reads: CASRQVTGNTEAFF. CDR3 sequence (DNA): TGTGCCAGCAGACAAGTAACAGGGAACACTGAAGCTTTCTTT.

V usage is TRBV19 and J usage is TRBJ1-1; 8 bases line up with TRBD1. Germline V gives CDR1 LNHDA, CDR2 SQIVND (reference sequence). The CDR3 extends over 15 amino acids. Unmatched junction bases numbered 7, after V lost 1 base and J lost 6 bases. DNA of the CDR3: TGTGCCAGTAGTATAGGGAGACAGGGGCTTTCTGAAGCTTTCTTT. Translation: CASSIGRQGLSEAFF.

The chain couples TRBV28 to TRBJ2-3; D gene ambiguous. Deletions cut 2 bases from V and 3 bases from J, with 3 bases between. In germline, CDR1 is MDHEN, CDR2 SYDVKM. The CDR3 length is 12 residues. CDR3 in DNA: TGTGCCAGCAGTTTAGTAACAGATACGCAGTATTTT. Protein: CASSLVTDTQYF.

The V gene is TRBV7-3, the J gene TRBJ2-3; 7 bases map to TRBD2. CDR1 SGHTA and CDR2 FQGTGA come from the germline V gene. This CDR3 region has 16 residues. Trimming at V came to 1 base and at J to 0 bases, leaving 4 bases not matched to a gene. CDR3 in amino acids: CASSLNPLASTDTQYF. CDR3 sequence (DNA): TGTGCCAGCAGCTTAAACCCACTAGCGAGCACAGATACGCAGTATTTT. The full variable domain, with the rest looked up from reference TRBV7-3 and TRBJ2-3, is GAGVSQTPSNKVTEKGKYVELRCDPISGHTALYWYRQSLGQGPEFLIYFQGTGAADDSGLPNDRFFAVRPEGSVSTLKIQRTERGDSAVYLCASSLNPLASTDTQYFGPGTRLTVL.

The genes are TRBV6-2 or TRBV6-3 and TRBJ2-1; weak D call: TRBD1 (6 bases). Trimming shortened V by 2 bases and J by 2 bases, and 19 bases separated the two germline ends. The CDR3 consists of 18 residues. Germline V gives CDR1 MNHEY, CDR2 SVGEGT. The CDR3 here is CASSYDRQLSRPYNEQFF. Here the CDR3 DNA reads TGTGCCAGCAGTTACGACAGGCAATTATCTCGCCCCTACAATGAGCAGTTCTTC.

This clone was seen a few times. This chain connects TRBV6-2 or TRBV6-3 to TRBJ2-7, with 11 positions matching TRBD2. From germline, CDR1 is MNHEY and CDR2 SVGEGT. J gave up 2 bases and V 2 bases, and 8 bases lay outside the gene matches. This CDR3 is 17 amino acids long. The CDR3 spells CASSYRGGTSGTYEQYF. The CDR3 DNA is TGTGCCAGCAGTTACCGGGGTGGGACTAGCGGAACCTACGAGCAGTACTTC.

The chain links TRBV5-1 to TRBJ1-6; 9 nucleotides line up with TRBD1. This CDR3 region has 14 residues. The V and J ends lost 3 bases and 9 bases, in that order; junction bases with no gene match: 4. Germline V CDR1 and CDR2: SGHRS, YFSETQ. The CDR3 region is CASSSQGAGSPLHF. In DNA, the CDR3 is TGCGCCAGCAGCTCACAGGGGGCAGGTTCACCCCTCCACTTT.

DNA for the CDR3: TGTGCCAGTAGGAGCGGGACATGGACTGAAGCTTTCTTT. It translates to CASRSGTWTEAFF. V and J are TRBV19 and TRBJ1-1; tentatively, D is TRBD1 (6 bases). Germline CDR1 reads LNHDA; CDR2 reads SQIVND (reference sequence). The V end was cut by 6 bases, the J end by 5 bases, with 13 bases between. The CDR3 length is 13 residues.

CDR3: CSGTGMGGYTF. The CDR3, as DNA: TGCAGCGGGACAGGGATGGGTGGCTACACCTTC. This chain joins TRBV20-1 and TRBJ1-2; 9 bases are a match to TRBD1. Germline-derived CDR1 and CDR2 are DFQATT and SNEGSKA (reference sequence). The CDR3 is 11 residues long.

The J gene is TRBJ2-1, the V gene TRBV24-1, with 9 bases that match TRBD2. The V segment lost 4 bases and the J segment 2 bases; nucleotides outside the gene matches: 14. From germline, CDR1 is KGHDR and CDR2 SFDVKD. CDR3 length: 19 amino acids. CDR3: CATSDNSGSGFKTYNEQFF. The DNA for the CDR3 is TGTGCCACCAGTGACAATAGCGGGAGTGGCTTTAAGACCTACAATGAGCAGTTCTTC.

This clone has only one observation. This chain uses TRBV18 with TRBJ2-3, with D uncertain. The germline V and J ends were trimmed by 4 bases and 2 bases, with 16 bases remaining between them. Germline V gene data show CDR1 as KGHSH and CDR2 as LQKENI. CDR3 length: 16 residues. The CDR3 DNA reads TGTGCCAGCTCACTGAAAGCTCCCATGCCCACAGATACGCAGTATTTT. Its protein product is CASSLKAPMPTDTQYF.

This clone is a singleton in its sample. The chain is built from TRBV30 and TRBJ2-5, with D perhaps matching TRBD2 (6 bases). Per the germline V gene, CDR1 is GTSNPN and CDR2 is SVGIG (reference sequence). This CDR3 comprises 14 residues. The V end lost 0 bases, the J end lost 5 bases, and 13 bases lay between the germline ends. The CDR3 region has the DNA TGTGCCTGGAGTGTCGGAGGGCGGCGGGAGACCCAGTACTTC. This gives the protein CAWSVGGRRETQYF.